This record concerns one TCR beta chain sequence. Its antigen is undetermined. 60 Vbeta and 13 Jbeta primers were used in PCR. Using immunoSEQ multiplex PCR, the repertoire was profiled, and TCRdb retains in-frame clones only, with some absent. The table lists about 89,000 clones, about 80% of them singletons. The CDR3 sequence is 15 residues long. The germline V and J ends were trimmed by 9 bases and 4 bases, with 20 bases remaining between them. Germline V gives CDR1 SGHNT, CDR2 YYREEE (reference sequence). This sample was included in a study of cytomegalovirus exposure and HLA in healthy donors. Study-wide points: An analysis done earlier found most TCR beta V segments productive about 90% or about 30% of the time. Sequencing probably produced one cluster of sequence variants that were highly shared. Follow-up analysis later connected one missense variant in DCLRE1C with trimming of TCR beta V- and J-genes. As was reported, the HLA-A and HLA-B alleles of most subjects were accurately predicted from TCR beta sequences.

Sample: PBMCs. V usage is TRBV5-4 and J usage is TRBJ2-1, with D unclear. The receptor was isolated from a male donor in good health and CMV-seronegative. CDR3 protein: CATIYRGDSYNEQFF. The CDR3 DNA follows: TGTGCCACCATTTACCGTGGAGACTCATACAATGAGCAGTTCTTC.